This T cell receptor (beta chain) was profiled in a study of T cell responses to AZD1222 COVID-19 vaccine. The V gene end was trimmed by 3 bases and the J gene end by 1 base; junction bases not matched to a gene: 2. The CDR3 sequence is 15 residues long. Per the germline V gene, CDR1 is MNHNS and CDR2 is SASEGT. The assay was immunoSEQ multiplex PCR, and TCRdb's table has in-frame clones only and misses some. This sample has more than 80,000 clones; around 90% occur once, and the top ten carry about 4.9%. J is TRBJ2-3 and V is TRBV6-1, with 9 bases that match TRBD1. The source material was peripheral blood, sampled on day 0 of AZD1222 vaccination. This clonotype originated in an adult in good health. CDR3 amino acids: CASSEDRGGTDTQYF. DNA of the CDR3: TGTGCCAGCAGTGAGGACAGGGGAGGCACAGATACGCAGTATTTT.